Presented here are 31 T cell receptor beta chains from one specimen sequenced in a study of T cells in tuberculosis. Sequenced by immunoSEQ multiplex PCR; TCRdb stores in-frame clones only, minus some. The table records more than 45,000 clones, approximately 88% of them present only once. Cells were sorted from thawed PBMC rested overnight and stained with GMM-loaded CD1B tetramer, viability dye and anti-CD3. C32 glucose monomycolate from Rhodococcus equi was loaded onto the CD1B tetramers. Sequenced: CD1b-GMM tetramer-negative cells sorted from PBMCs. These receptors all stem from an adult woman with latent tuberculosis.

The chain recombines TRBV5-1 with TRBJ2-1; TRBD1 might be the D (6 bases). CDR3 size: 15 residues. V lost 3 bases and J 7 bases, leaving 17 bases between the germline ends. Germline values: CDR1 SGHRS, CDR2 YFSETQ. The CDR3 spells CASSSLWGQGNEQFF. The DNA of the CDR3 is TGCGCCAGCAGCTCTCTCTGGGGCCAGGGGAATGAGCAGTTCTTC.

The V gene is TRBV11-3, the J gene TRBJ1-3; 11 bases align to TRBD1. Trimming at V came to 10 bases and at J to 3 bases, leaving 5 bases not matched to a gene. The CDR3 runs to 14 residues. Germline V gene data show CDR1 as SGHNT and CDR2 as YENEEA. CDR3 in amino acids: CAIGQGADGNTIYF. The CDR3 DNA reads as TGTGCCATAGGACAGGGGGCAGATGGAAACACCATATATTTT.

J is TRBJ1-2 and V is TRBV10-1; D is uncertain. The V end lost 2 bases, the J end lost 4 bases, and 14 bases lay between the germline ends. Looked up from germline, CDR1 is WNHNN and CDR2 is SYGVQD (reference sequence). This CDR3 contains 15 residues. CDR3 nucleotides: TGCGCCAGCAGTGAGGAGGGTTTCCCTTTCTATGGCTACACCTTC. Translating gives CASSEEGFPFYGYTF.

The chain employs TRBV6-4 and TRBJ1-3; a possible D gene is TRBD1 (5 bases). The ends were cut back, 2 bases at V and 0 bases at J, with 14 bases in the middle. Germline V CDR1 and CDR2: MRHNA, SNTAGT. The CDR3 has 17 residues. CDR3 amino acids: CASSDPQEGDSGNTIYF. Here the CDR3 DNA reads TGTGCCAGCAGTGACCCACAGGAGGGTGACTCTGGAAACACCATATATTTT.

V and J are TRBV27 and TRBJ1-1; unclear D gene. V was shortened by 3 bases and J by 0 bases, with 8 bases between the two germline ends. The germline V gene encodes CDR1 MNHEY and CDR2 SMNVEV (reference sequence). The CDR3 consists of 14 residues. The CDR3 coding sequence is TGTGCCAGCAGTTTGCAGGCGATGAACACTGAAGCTTTCTTT. Translated: CASSLQAMNTEAFF.

This sequence joins TRBV27 and TRBJ2-1; the match to TRBD2 covers 7 bases. CDR3 length: 17 residues. J gave up 7 bases and V 2 bases, and 14 bases lay outside the gene matches. From germline, CDR1 is MNHEY and CDR2 SMNVEV (reference sequence). CDR3 sequence: CASSLLNKREGHNEQFF. CDR3 in DNA: TGTGCCAGCAGTTTACTAAACAAGAGGGAGGGCCATAATGAGCAGTTCTTC.

The chain has TRBV27 and TRBJ1-2; D is possibly TRBD1 (6 bases). The CDR3 runs to 14 residues. Trimming removed 5 bases at V and 4 bases at J, with 14 bases between. The germline gives CDR1 MNHEY, CDR2 SMNVEV (reference sequence). CDR3 loop: CASSLQGFFYGYTF. In DNA form, the CDR3 reads TGTGCCAGCAGTCTACAGGGATTTTTCTATGGCTACACCTTC.

The table lists this clone with a few counts. In DNA form, the CDR3 reads TGTGCCTGGAGTGACGGTAACACTGAAGCTTTCTTT. It is translated as CAWSDGNTEAFF. The gene calls are TRBV30 and TRBJ1-1; no clear D. V lost 1 base and J 2 bases, leaving 5 bases between the germline ends. Germline CDR1 and CDR2: GTSNPN and SVGIG (reference sequence). The CDR3 consists of 12 residues.

There are a few counts of this clone. The J gene is TRBJ2-7, the V gene TRBV7-3, with D possibly matching TRBD1 (5 bases). Looked up from germline, CDR1 is SGHTA and CDR2 is FQGTGA. V shed 2 bases and J shed 0 bases, with 5 bases lying between them. This CDR3 is 13 amino acids long. CDR3 sequence (DNA): TGTGCCAGCAGCTTAGACAGCTCCTACGAGCAGTACTTC. Translated: CASSLDSSYEQYF.

V is TRBV19 and J is TRBJ1-2, with D possibly TRBD1 on 6 matching bases. This CDR3 is built from 14 residues. Germline CDR1 and CDR2: LNHDA and SQIVND (reference sequence). With 4 bases removed from V and 4 bases from J, the gap between germline ends came to 13 bases. The CDR3 loop reads CASSTSTGTYGYTF. The CDR3 DNA is TGTGCCAGTAGTACCTCAACAGGGACCTATGGCTACACCTTC.

This clone appeared once. The chain recombines TRBV9 with TRBJ1-3; 8 nucleotides line up with TRBD1. The CDR3 loop spans 17 amino acids. V was pared by 4 bases and J by 0 bases, with 9 bases of the junction left unmatched. The germline CDR1 and CDR2 sequences are SGDLS and YYNGEE. Written as DNA, the CDR3 is TGTGCCAGCAGCTACAGGACAGGGCCCAACTCTGGAAACACCATATATTTT. It yields the protein CASSYRTGPNSGNTIYF.

In its sample, this clone was seen a few times. The chain carries TRBV7-9 and TRBJ2-3; TRBD1 might be the D (5 bases). V lost 3 bases, J lost 1 base, and 11 bases lay in between. Germline V gives CDR1 SEHNR, CDR2 FQNEAQ (reference sequence). The CDR3 totals 15 residues. CDR3 loop: CASSFYETGTDTQYF. Written as DNA, the CDR3 is TGTGCCAGCAGCTTTTACGAGACAGGCACAGATACGCAGTATTTT.

J is TRBJ1-1 and V is TRBV5-6; TRBD1 is a possible D gene (5 bases). The germline V gene has CDR1 SGHDT and CDR2 YYEEEE. The CDR3 has 14 residues. Trimming cost V 0 bases and J 3 bases, with 9 bases left between them. CDR3 region: CASSLGGVYTEAFF. Here the CDR3 DNA reads TGTGCCAGCAGCTTGGGGGGGGTGTACACTGAAGCTTTCTTT.

This chain joins TRBV6-4 and TRBJ2-3, with 8 positions matching TRBD2. This CDR3 contains 16 residues. The germline gives CDR1 MRHNA, CDR2 SNTAGT. Trimming cost V 0 bases and J 1 base; bases outside gene matches: 3. CDR3 region: CASSDSSGGGTDTQYF. The DNA for the CDR3 is TGTGCCAGCAGTGACTCGTCCGGGGGGGGCACAGATACGCAGTATTTT.

The CDR3 is CASSQDWGPTDTQYF. Written as DNA, the CDR3 is TGCGCCAGCAGCCAAGATTGGGGGCCGACAGATACGCAGTATTTT. This sequence joins TRBV4-3 and TRBJ2-3; maybe TRBD1 (6 bases). This CDR3 has 15 residues. Trimming cost V 0 bases and J 3 bases, with 10 bases left between them. CDR1 and CDR2 (germline): LGHNA, YSLEER.

The CDR3 DNA reads as TGTGCCAGCAGCTTAAGGGTACAGGGAAACTATGGCTACACCTTC. Protein sequence: CASSLRVQGNYGYTF. The rearrangement uses TRBV13 and TRBJ1-2; D might be TRBD1 (6 bases). CDR3 length: 15 amino acids. Germline lookup yields CDR1 PRHDT and CDR2 FYEKMQ (reference sequence). V was shortened by 2 bases and J by 2 bases, with 12 bases between the two germline ends. Combining the CDR3 with reference TRBV13 and TRBJ1-2 gives the whole variable domain AAGVIQSPRHLIKEKRETATLKCYPIPRHDTVYWYQQGPGQDPQFLISFYEKMQSDKGSIPDRFSAQQFSDYHSELNMSSLELGDSALYFCASSLRVQGNYGYTFGSGTRLTVV.

In this sample, this clone turned up once. This rearrangement joins TRBV27 to TRBJ2-7; 10 bases agree with TRBD1. Germline trimming cut 2 bases from V and 5 bases from J; bases unmatched to any gene: 12. There are 17 residues in the CDR3. CDR1 and CDR2 from the germline V gene are MNHEY and SMNVEV (reference sequence). The CDR3 here is CASSLGWGTGVVNEQYF. The CDR3 nucleotides are TGTGCCAGCAGTTTAGGGTGGGGGACAGGGGTCGTCAACGAGCAGTACTTC.

V gene TRBV29-1 combines with J gene TRBJ2-7, with D possibly TRBD1 on 6 matching bases. The germline V gene encodes CDR1 SQVTM and CDR2 ANQGSEA. The CDR3 covers 14 residues. V lost 4 bases and J 2 bases, leaving 15 bases between the germline ends. The CDR3 bases are TGCAGCGTTGTTCAGGGGATAAACCCCTACGAGCAGTACTTC. As protein: CSVVQGINPYEQYF.

V is TRBV7-2 and J is TRBJ2-2; 10 bases match TRBD1. CDR1 and CDR2 from the germline V gene are SGHTA and FQGNSA. V was clipped by 0 bases and J by 4 bases; unmatched bases: 5. This CDR3 is built from 17 residues. CDR3 bases: TGTGCCAGCAGCTTAGCGGGGACAGGGGCCCCCACCGGGGAGCTGTTTTTT. Protein: CASSLAGTGAPTGELFF.

The rearrangement uses TRBV4-3 and TRBJ2-5; tentatively, D is TRBD1 (5 bases). The J call could be wrong; TRBJ2-7 is a better fit for the DNA end. The CDR3 extends over 15 amino acids. Germline V gives CDR1 LGHNA, CDR2 YSLEER. CDR3 residues: CASSQDLRARYEQYF. The CDR3 region has the DNA TGCGCCAGCAGCCAAGATCTCAGGGCTCGGTACGAGCAGTACTTC.

The DNA for the CDR3 is TGCGCCAGCAGCTTATCTAGCGGGACGACTTGGGATACGCAGTATTTT. Translating it yields CASSLSSGTTWDTQYF. The chain uses TRBV5-1 and TRBJ2-3; 9 bases fit TRBD2. In germline, CDR1 is SGHRS, CDR2 YFSETQ. The CDR3 sequence is 16 residues long. The V and J ends lost 2 bases and 6 bases, in that order; junction bases with no gene match: 10.

The chain joins TRBV6-5 to TRBJ2-2; 12 bases are shared with TRBD2. Per germline, CDR1 MNHEY and CDR2 SVGAGI. CDR3 length: 14 amino acids. The junction had 2 bases not matched to a gene; V was cut back by 6 bases and J by 6 bases. The CDR3 region is CASRRLAGAGELFF. In DNA form, the CDR3 reads TGTGCCAGCAGAAGACTAGCGGGGGCCGGGGAGCTGTTTTTT.

V usage is TRBV2 and J usage is TRBJ2-1, with 8 bases fitting TRBD2. This CDR3 contains 16 residues. Germline assignment: CDR1 SNHLY and CDR2 FYNNEI. After removal of 6 bases from V and 7 bases from J, the junction contained 14 bases not matched to a gene. The CDR3 sequence: CASRRGLVEVGNEQFF. The CDR3 DNA sequence: TGTGCCAGCAGGCGGGGACTAGTCGAGGTGGGGAATGAGCAGTTCTTC.

The chain has TRBV27 and TRBJ2-3, with 8 nucleotides matching TRBD2. The CDR3 is 14 residues long. Trimming removed 6 bases from V and 4 bases from J; junction bases left unmatched: 6. The germline CDR1 and CDR2 sequences are MNHEY and SMNVEV (reference sequence). This CDR3 is CASRHTGLADTQYF. CDR3 coding DNA: TGTGCCAGCAGGCACACGGGACTAGCAGATACGCAGTATTTT.

CDR3 DNA sequence: TGTGCCAGTAGTCTCGAGGGGGAGCTGTTTTTT. Encoded protein: CASSLEGELFF. The chain is built from TRBV19 and TRBJ2-2; D not certain. Germline V gives CDR1 LNHDA, CDR2 SQIVND (reference sequence). The CDR3 spans 11 residues. V lost 5 bases, J lost 8 bases, and 6 bases lay in between. The full variable domain, with the rest looked up from reference TRBV19 and TRBJ2-2, is DGGITQSPKYLFRKEGQNVTLSCEQNLNHDAMYWYRQDPGQGLRLIYYSQIVNDFQKGDIAEGYSVSREKKESFPLTVTSAQKNPTAFYLCASSLEGELFFGEGSRLTVL.

The chain uses TRBV28 and TRBJ1-1, with a tentative D call TRBD1 (5 bases). V was pared by 5 bases and J by 1 base, with 11 bases between. CDR1 is MDHEN, CDR2 SYDVKM, per germline. The CDR3 runs 14 residues. CDR3 in amino acids: CASSLAGPNTEAFF. DNA of the CDR3: TGTGCCAGCAGTCTTGCGGGGCCGAACACTGAAGCTTTCTTT.

The gene calls are TRBV6-1 and TRBJ1-6, with 8 nucleotides matching TRBD1. V lost 4 bases, J lost 8 bases, and 7 bases stayed unmatched. CDR1 is MNHNS, CDR2 SASEGT, per germline. The CDR3 is made up of 15 amino acids. CDR3 residues: CASSGEQGGYSPLHF. In DNA form, the CDR3 reads TGTGCCAGCAGTGGAGAACAGGGGGGTTATTCACCCCTCCACTTT.

The rearrangement links TRBV7-2 to TRBJ1-1; D is unclear. V lost 2 bases to trimming and J lost 5 bases, with 12 bases between them. Germline V lookup: CDR1 SGHTA, CDR2 FQGNSA. CDR3 length equals 14 residues. CDR3 loop: CASSLQTRGTEAFF. In nucleotides, the CDR3 is TGTGCCAGCAGCTTACAGACACGGGGAACTGAAGCTTTCTTT. Complete variable domain (other parts from reference TRBV7-2 and TRBJ1-1): GAGVSQSPSNKVTEKGKDVELRCDPISGHTALYWYRQSLGQGLEFLIYFQGNSAPDKSGLPSDRFSAERTGGSVSTLTIQRTQQEDSAVYLCASSLQTRGTEAFFGQGTRLTVV.

This rearrangement joins TRBV9 to TRBJ2-3; 7 bases agree with TRBD2. The CDR3 runs 16 residues. Germline V gene lookup returns CDR1 SGDLS and CDR2 YYNGEE. The V gene end was trimmed by 3 bases and the J gene end by 4 bases; junction bases not matched to a gene: 11. CDR3 region: CASSASSGVLADTQYF. The DNA for the CDR3 is TGTGCCAGCAGCGCTTCCAGCGGGGTCTTAGCAGATACGCAGTATTTT.

This chain links TRBV5-1 with TRBJ1-3; possibly TRBD1 for D (6 bases). The V end lost 4 bases, the J end lost 0 bases, and 14 bases lay between the germline ends. The CDR3 has 16 residues. CDR1 is SGHRS and CDR2 is YFSETQ in the germline V gene. CDR3 loop: CASSARTVSSGNTIYF. CDR3 sequence (DNA): TGCGCCAGCAGCGCCAGGACAGTCAGCTCTGGAAACACCATATATTTT.

This clone turned up a few times. V usage is TRBV19 and J usage is TRBJ1-1; D perhaps matches TRBD1 (5 bases). V was clipped by 7 bases and J by 10 bases, with 13 bases between them. Germline V gene data show CDR1 as LNHDA and CDR2 as SQIVND (reference sequence). The CDR3 has 11 residues. Written as DNA, the CDR3 is TGTGCCAGTACCCGTGGGGGGGTAGCTTTCTTT. This encodes CASTRGGVAFF.